This T cell receptor (beta chain) was identified in a study of cytotoxic CD8 clonotypes in ibrutinib-treated CLL. Study information: The study recorded mean values of around 250,000 productive templates and approximately 94,000 productive rearrangements per sample. Broader study findings: Clonality went higher at ibrutinib response and then dropped back toward baseline at progression.

Library input was about 2.2 micrograms of DNA from cryopreserved PBMCs. Notes on this clone: What it binds is unknown.

The length of the CDR3 is 15 residues. Germline CDR1 SGHAT, CDR2 FQNNGV. V lost 6 bases, J lost 2 bases, and 9 bases stayed unmatched. Targeted sequencing depth ranged from 1 in 200,000 to 1 in 1 million T cells. The data were produced by immunoSEQ multiplex PCR, yet TCRdb's version contains in-frame clones alone and is incomplete. The data hold about 330,000 clones, with roughly 67% observed a single time. The V gene is TRBV11-2, the J gene TRBJ2-7, with TRBD1 identical over 8 bases. This sequence originates from a human donor with chronic lymphocytic leukemia. The sequences come from PBMCs, collected after 36 months of ibrutinib treatment. The CDR3 protein is CASRPPGQVAYEQYF. As DNA, the CDR3 is TGTGCCAGCAGGCCGCCGGGACAGGTAGCCTACGAGCAGTACTTC.